This T cell receptor (beta chain) was captured in a study of shared clonotypes between healthy human individuals. Across the whole study: A couple of women and a few men aged 18 to 49 served as donors.

J gave up 7 bases and V 5 bases, and 5 bases lay outside the gene matches. This CDR3 is built from 15 residues. CDR1 is SGHAT, CDR2 FQNNGV, per germline. Replicate PCRs run on sorted subsets employed approximately 0.2 ug DNA, approximately 30,000 T cell genomes. Here immunoSEQ multiplex PCR was the method, and the copy in TCRdb shows in-frame clones only, minus some. This table holds 2 million or so clones, 90% to 95% found once. This sequence was found in a young man in good health. The chain employs TRBV11-2 and TRBJ1-6; 10 bases align to TRBD1. Material for sequencing was naive CD4+ T cells sorted from blood. The subset was: CD45RA+ positively selected. For the CDR3, the DNA is TGTGCCAGCAGCATGACAGGGGGCGGGAATTCACCCCTCCACTTT. It codes for CASSMTGGGNSPLHF.